This T cell receptor (beta chain) was identified during a study of blood T cell repertoires in COVID-19. Looking at the study overall: Sources were T cells, B-cell-depleted T cells, or PBMCs; the material itself was cDNA or gDNA.

Only in-frame clones appear in the TCRdb table, and some are missing; sequencing was by immunoSEQ multiplex PCR. The sample shows 300,000 to 400,000 clones, roughly 90% of them seen only once. Recruited during active infection, patients (from Seattle) were subsequently followed longitudinally. The TCR comes from a woman aged 25 to 39 with COVID-19, enrolled during active disease. The sequencing input was peripheral blood.

The CDR3 spells CATSSGGTHYEQYF. CDR3 DNA: TGTGCCACCAGCAGCGGCGGGACCCACTACGAGCAGTACTTC. The rearrangement joins TRBV15 to TRBJ2-7; D may be TRBD2 (6 bases). From germline, CDR1 is LNHNV and CDR2 YYDKDF (reference sequence). Trimming removed 3 bases at V and 3 bases at J, with 12 bases between. CDR3 length: 14 amino acids.